The clone carrying this T cell receptor beta chain was detected only a few times. Its target is not known. The sample originates from a study of CD8 T cells in ankylosing spondylitis. Whole-study results and caveats: Ankylosing spondylitis blood appeared to carry a characteristic TCR beta motif of fewer than 10 highly homologous variants. In ankylosing spondylitis patients, matched synovial fluid reportedly showed significant enrichment of disease-linked clones.

From the 5' RACE reads, TCRdb called clonotypes with MiXCR, one entry per CDR3 protein. The sample carries hundreds of thousands of distinct CDR3 sequences, approximately 12% recorded once. The CDR3 spans 15 residues. CDR1 and CDR2 from the germline V gene are KGHDR and SFDVKD. Trimming cost V 4 bases and J 8 bases; bases outside gene matches: 8. The chain combines TRBV24-1 with TRBJ1-4; 8 bases align to TRBD1. Sequenced sample: blood, either unsorted or a sorted T cell fraction (not recorded which). The source of this sequence is a male donor with ankylosing spondylitis. CDR3 amino acids: CATSESTGAFEKLFF. Written as DNA, the CDR3 is TGTGCCACCAGTGAATCGACAGGGGCGTTCGAAAAACTGTTTTTT.